The next 30 T cell receptor beta chains were all read from a single sample in a study of cytomegalovirus exposure and HLA in healthy donors. 13 Jbeta primers and 60 Vbeta primers were used for the PCR. Method: immunoSEQ multiplex PCR; TCRdb's copy keeps in-frame clones and lacks some. Altogether 30,000 to 40,000 clones are present, around 86% being singletons, with the ten largest covering roughly 10%. What was sequenced was PBMCs. The receptors derive from a woman between 35 and 50 years old in good health and CMV-seropositive.

V gene TRBV29-1 combines with J gene TRBJ2-7, with 7 bases aligning to TRBD1. The CDR3 has 11 residues. CDR1 and CDR2 from the germline V gene are SQVTM and ANQGSEA. The V segment lost 6 bases and the J segment 5 bases; nucleotides outside the gene matches: 4. The CDR3 DNA sequence: TGCAGCGTATACAGGGGAAACGAGCAGTACTTC. Translating gives CSVYRGNEQYF.

This clone was counted once. In DNA, the CDR3 is TGCGCCAGCAGCCTCCTCCTGGGGGCCGACGAGGGCTACACCTTC. Protein sequence: CASSLLLGADEGYTF. This chain joins TRBV4-3 and TRBJ1-2, with a possible D match to TRBD1 (6 bases). The CDR3 sequence is 15 residues long. CDR1 LGHNA and CDR2 YSLEER come from the germline V gene. With 4 bases removed from V and 8 bases from J, the gap between germline ends came to 20 bases.

The chain recombines TRBV19 with TRBJ2-5; 8 bases are a match to TRBD2. Germline loops: CDR1 LNHDA, CDR2 SQIVND (reference sequence). The ends lost 7 bases at V and 5 bases at J; junction bases unmatched: 9. There are 14 residues in the CDR3. CDR3 sequence reads: CASKPRGGRETQYF. DNA of the CDR3: TGTGCCAGTAAACCCCGGGGGGGGAGGGAGACCCAGTACTTC.

This CDR3 is CASSSHTNPLFF. CDR3 DNA: TGTGCCAGCAGCTCGCATACAAACCCCCTGTTTTTT. The rearrangement uses TRBV7-9 and TRBJ2-2; the D is unclear. The CDR3 is 12 residues long. V was shortened by 4 bases and J by 14 bases, with 14 bases between the two germline ends. Germline CDR1 and CDR2: SEHNR and FQNEAQ (reference sequence).

V and J are TRBV7-3 and TRBJ2-2; 8 bases map to TRBD2. CDR1 is SGHTA and CDR2 is FQGTGA in the germline V gene. The CDR3 is made up of 16 amino acids. Unmatched junction bases numbered 10, after V lost 5 bases and J lost 5 bases. The CDR3 sequence: CASSPPGGAVTGELFF. In DNA, the CDR3 is TGTGCCAGCAGCCCCCCGGGGGGGGCGGTTACCGGGGAGCTGTTTTTT.

The rearrangement links TRBV19 to TRBJ2-7; the D gene is possibly TRBD2 (5 bases). Trimming removed 5 bases at V and 4 bases at J, with 24 bases between. This CDR3 spans 17 amino acids. CDR1 and CDR2 (germline): LNHDA, SQIVND (reference sequence). This chain's CDR3 is CASSGFIRSRGLYEQYF. The CDR3 DNA reads as TGTGCCAGTAGTGGATTTATCCGGTCACGGGGATTGTACGAGCAGTACTTC.

The V call is TRBV4-3, the J call TRBJ2-5; maybe TRBD2 (6 bases). The CDR3 is made up of 11 amino acids. V lost 1 base, J lost 11 bases, and 8 bases lay in between. Germline-derived CDR1 and CDR2 are LGHNA and YSLEER. CDR3 loop: CASSQGEEQYF. The DNA of the CDR3 is TGCGCCAGCAGCCAAGGGGAGGAGCAGTACTTC.

This chain uses TRBV4-3 with TRBJ2-6, with D perhaps TRBD2 (5 bases). Germline V gene data show CDR1 as LGHNA and CDR2 as YSLEER. With 3 bases removed from V and 2 bases from J, the gap between germline ends came to 11 bases. The length of the CDR3 is 16 residues. The CDR3 sequence is CASSQEVSTGANVLTF. The CDR3 coding sequence is TGCGCCAGCAGCCAGGAGGTGTCTACTGGGGCCAACGTCCTGACTTTC.

J is TRBJ1-2 and V is TRBV4-2, with 11 bases fitting TRBD1. Germline CDR1 is LGHNA and CDR2 is YNFKEQ. With 0 bases clipped from V and 3 bases from J, the junction kept 3 bases outside the gene matches. This CDR3 has 16 residues. CDR3 residues: CASSQDRTGGYYGYTF. In nucleotides, the CDR3 is TGTGCCAGCAGCCAAGATCGGACAGGGGGCTACTATGGCTACACCTTC.

This chain connects TRBV5-1 to TRBJ1-6; 9 nucleotides match TRBD1. This CDR3 region has 16 residues. Germline CDR1 is SGHRS and CDR2 is YFSETQ. The V segment lost 1 base and the J segment 8 bases; nucleotides outside the gene matches: 7. Here the CDR3 reads CASSLSGTGLDSPLHF. CDR3 bases: TGCGCCAGCAGCTTGAGCGGGACAGGGCTCGATTCACCCCTCCACTTT.

The CDR3 nucleotides are TGTGCCTGGAGTGCAGACAGTTACACTGAAGCTTTCTTT. This sequence encodes CAWSADSYTEAFF. This chain connects TRBV30 to TRBJ1-1; D may be TRBD1 (5 bases). The CDR3 has 13 residues. With 1 base removed from V and 3 bases from J, the gap between germline ends came to 9 bases. Germline CDR1 reads GTSNPN; CDR2 reads SVGIG (reference sequence).

V is TRBV7-2 and J is TRBJ1-1; D may be TRBD1 (6 bases). This CDR3 comprises 13 residues. With 3 bases removed from V and 5 bases from J, the gap between germline ends came to 10 bases. The germline CDR1 and CDR2 sequences are SGHTA and FQGNSA. The CDR3 spells CASSFHQGTEAFF. CDR3 DNA: TGTGCCAGCAGCTTTCACCAGGGGACTGAAGCTTTCTTT.

V gene TRBV6-5 combines with J gene TRBJ1-2, with D unclear. CDR1 and CDR2 (germline): MNHEY, SVGAGI. The CDR3 has 13 amino acids. Trimming shortened V by 2 bases and J by 2 bases, and 6 bases separated the two germline ends. Written as DNA, the CDR3 is TGTGCCAGCAGTTACGACGGGAACTATGGCTACACCTTC. This codes for CASSYDGNYGYTF.

The table lists this clone with a few counts. The CDR3, as DNA: TGTGCCAGCAGCTTACTCGGAGCTGAAGCTTTCTTT. As protein: CASSLLGAEAFF. V is TRBV7-9 and J is TRBJ1-1; D gene unclear. Germline CDR1 reads SEHNR; CDR2 reads FQNEAQ (reference sequence). Trimming left V 2 bases short and J 6 bases short, with 7 bases between. The CDR3 length is 12 residues.

The chain joins TRBV9 to TRBJ2-3; 8 bases map to TRBD2. The V gene's germline CDR1 is SGDLS and CDR2 YYNGEE. This CDR3 is built from 16 residues. The V gene end was trimmed by 3 bases and the J gene end by 1 base; junction bases not matched to a gene: 7. The DNA for the CDR3 is TGTGCCAGCAGCGACCGGGGGGGCTTTGGCACAGATACGCAGTATTTT. Protein product: CASSDRGGFGTDTQYF.

The V and J genes are TRBV10-2 and TRBJ2-5; TRBD2 aligns across 11 bases. Looked up from germline, CDR1 is WSHSY and CDR2 is SAAADI. J gave up 2 bases and V 3 bases, and 2 bases lay outside the gene matches. The CDR3 runs 15 residues. Here the CDR3 DNA reads TGCGCCAGCAGTGAATTAGCGGGGGGGCAAGAGACCCAGTACTTC. It yields the protein CASSELAGGQETQYF.

The rearrangement uses TRBV4-2 and TRBJ2-5, with D perhaps TRBD2 (7 bases). The V end was cut by 0 bases, the J end by 1 base, with 9 bases between. This CDR3 has 15 amino acids. The germline V gene encodes CDR1 LGHNA and CDR2 YNFKEQ. The CDR3 DNA sequence: TGTGCCAGCAGCCAAGAGAGGGGGGGCCAAGAGACCCAGTACTTC. Its translation: CASSQERGGQETQYF.

CDR3 coding DNA: TGTGCCAGCAGTTTACATCCCGGCGGGGGGGCCTACGAGCAGTACTTC. This gives the protein CASSLHPGGGAYEQYF. This chain links TRBV27 with TRBJ2-7, with TRBD2 matching 9 bases. The CDR3 spans 16 residues. V lost 2 bases to trimming and J lost 2 bases; unmatched junction nucleotides: 7. Germline V gives CDR1 MNHEY, CDR2 SMNVEV (reference sequence).

This clone was picked up one time. This chain connects TRBV28 to TRBJ1-3; maybe TRBD1 (6 bases). V lost 1 base, J lost 8 bases, and 9 bases lay in between. This CDR3 region has 13 residues. Germline V gene lookup returns CDR1 MDHEN and CDR2 SYDVKM. The CDR3 is CASSLFRGDTIYF. The CDR3 coding sequence is TGTGCCAGCAGTTTATTCAGGGGAGACACCATATATTTT. Full variable domain (outside the CDR3, taken from reference TRBV28 and TRBJ1-3): DVKVTQSSRYLVKRTGEKVFLECVQDMDHENMFWYRQDPGLGLRLIYFSYDVKMKEKGDIPEGYSVSREKKERFSLILESASTNQTSMYLCASSLFRGDTIYFGEGSWLTVV.

The chain employs TRBV5-1 and TRBJ2-2, with D maybe TRBD2 (6 bases). The CDR3 consists of 14 residues. CDR1 is SGHRS and CDR2 is YFSETQ in the germline V gene. Deletions cut 4 bases from V and 2 bases from J, with 9 bases between. CDR3: CASSRDFNTGELFF. The CDR3 nucleotides read TGCGCCAGCAGCAGGGACTTTAACACCGGGGAGCTGTTTTTT.

The chain links TRBV20-1 to TRBJ1-2; D is unresolved. The CDR3 has 11 residues. In germline, CDR1 is DFQATT, CDR2 SNEGSKA (reference sequence). The V gene lost 5 bases and the J gene lost 8 bases, with 12 bases spanning the gap. The CDR3: CSAPVGAGYTF. CDR3 coding DNA: TGCAGTGCTCCGGTTGGTGCGGGCTACACCTTC.

This clone was seen a handful of times. V gene TRBV6-6 combines with J gene TRBJ2-1, with a weak D call TRBD1 (6 bases). V was shortened by 3 bases and J by 9 bases, with 12 bases between the two germline ends. This CDR3 contains 13 residues. Per germline, CDR1 MNHNY and CDR2 SVGAGI (reference sequence). CDR3 loop: CASSYGGGSEQFF. The CDR3 DNA is TGTGCCAGCAGTTATGGGGGCGGAAGTGAGCAGTTCTTC.

The chain carries TRBV5-1 and TRBJ2-3; 8 bases map to TRBD2. The CDR3 totals 12 residues. The V and J ends lost 3 bases and 6 bases, in that order; junction bases with no gene match: 0. CDR1 and CDR2 (germline): SGHRS, YFSETQ. CDR3 in amino acids: CASSWTSDTQYF. The CDR3 region has the DNA TGCGCCAGCAGCTGGACTAGCGATACGCAGTATTTT.

The chain combines TRBV25-1 with TRBJ1-2, with TRBD1 identical over 9 bases. The junction had 9 bases not matched to a gene; V was cut back by 6 bases and J by 7 bases. Germline V gives CDR1 MGHDK, CDR2 SYGVNS. The CDR3 loop spans 14 amino acids. In DNA form, the CDR3 reads TGTGCCAGCAGAGAAACAGGGGGCACCGCTGGCTACACCTTC. This encodes CASRETGGTAGYTF.

The chain carries TRBV6-5 and TRBJ1-5; weak D call: TRBD1 (5 bases). Germline V lookup: CDR1 MNHEY, CDR2 SVGAGI. Between the trimmed V and J ends, which lost 6 bases and 3 bases, there was a span of 9 bases. The CDR3 totals 13 residues. Here the CDR3 reads CASRHRPNQPQHF. Written as DNA, the CDR3 is TGTGCCAGCAGACACAGGCCCAATCAGCCCCAGCATTTT.

The chain couples TRBV30 to TRBJ1-5; 7 nucleotides match TRBD1. After removal of 0 bases from V and 5 bases from J, the junction contained 1 base not matched to a gene. Germline values: CDR1 GTSNPN, CDR2 SVGIG (reference sequence). This CDR3 spans 13 amino acids. CDR3 sequence: CAWSVQGHQPQHF. The CDR3, as DNA: TGTGCCTGGAGTGTACAGGGGCATCAGCCCCAGCATTTT.

This chain links TRBV5-1 with TRBJ2-5; TRBD1 matches 10 bases. The V segment lost 4 bases and the J segment 5 bases; nucleotides outside the gene matches: 11. Per the germline V gene, CDR1 is SGHRS and CDR2 is YFSETQ. This CDR3 is built from 16 residues. CDR3 coding DNA: TGCGCCAGCAGCATCGGACAGGGGGGGGCCGGGGAGACCCAGTACTTC. It is translated as CASSIGQGGAGETQYF. The full variable domain, with the rest looked up from reference TRBV5-1 and TRBJ2-5, is KAGVTQTPRYLIKTRGQQVTLSCSPISGHRSVSWYQQTPGQGLQFLFEYFSETQRNKGNFPGRFSGRQFSNSRSEMNVSTLELGDSALYLCASSIGQGGAGETQYFGPGTRLLVL.

The rearrangement uses TRBV27 and TRBJ1-2, with 7 nucleotides matching TRBD1. Unmatched junction bases numbered 8, after V lost 8 bases and J lost 8 bases. The CDR3 consists of 12 residues. CDR1 is MNHEY and CDR2 is SMNVEV in the germline V gene (reference sequence). CDR3 residues: CASATGAQGYTF. The DNA for the CDR3 is TGTGCCAGCGCAACAGGGGCACAAGGCTACACCTTC.

The rearrangement uses TRBV4-1 and TRBJ2-7; 9 nucleotides line up with TRBD2. Germline V lookup: CDR1 MGHRA, CDR2 YSYEKL. This CDR3 has 16 amino acids. V was clipped by 4 bases and J by 4 bases; unmatched bases: 11. Written as DNA, the CDR3 is TGCGCCAGCAGCCGAGACGCCGGGACTAGCTTTTACGAGCAGTACTTC. Translated, it gives CASSRDAGTSFYEQYF.

This chain links TRBV19 with TRBJ1-6, with D uncertain. Trimming cost V 5 bases and J 5 bases, with 10 bases left between them. Per the germline V gene, CDR1 is LNHDA and CDR2 is SQIVND (reference sequence). There are 14 residues in the CDR3. Here the CDR3 reads CASSPQRNNSPLHF. The CDR3 DNA sequence: TGTGCCAGTAGTCCCCAGAGGAATAATTCACCCCTCCACTTT. Based on the CDR3 plus reference TRBV19 and TRBJ1-6, the full variable domain is DGGITQSPKYLFRKEGQNVTLSCEQNLNHDAMYWYRQDPGQGLRLIYYSQIVNDFQKGDIAEGYSVSREKKESFPLTVTSAQKNPTAFYLCASSPQRNNSPLHFGNGTRLTVT.